This record looks at one T cell receptor beta chain sequence and its context. Its specificity is unknown. V lost 1 base and J 4 bases, leaving 11 bases between the germline ends. Germline V gives CDR1 LNHDA, CDR2 SQIVND (reference sequence). CDR3 length: 15 residues. Treatment specified: around 19 received Ad26.COV2.S at low or high dose, single or two shots; about five received placebo; per-sample allocation not given. Sampling happened 63 days after the first vaccine or placebo injection. The sample is drawn from a study of Ad26.COV2.S vaccination and SARS-CoV-2 variants. The study's findings and limits: Possibly, TCR breadth and depth analyses underestimated total T cell responses. Non-spike TCR breadth was similar in vaccine and placebo recipients.

The protocol was immunoSEQ multiplex PCR, while the TCRdb copy is restricted to in-frame clones and leaves out a portion. Seen here are 410,000 or so clones, approximately 90% observed once, and the top ten hold less than 2%. This receptor was identified in a person between 18 and 60 years old who received the Ad26.COV2.S COVID-19 vaccine or a placebo. This sample comprised peripheral blood, obtained in a trial of Ad26.COV2.S vaccine versus placebo. This sequence joins TRBV19 and TRBJ2-1; TRBD2 is a possible D gene (6 bases). The CDR3: CASSIGTAGYNEQFF. CDR3 nucleotides: TGTGCCAGTAGTATAGGAACTGCGGGGTACAATGAGCAGTTCTTC.